One and the same sample provided the 10 T cell receptor beta chains below, sequenced in a study of shared clonotypes between healthy human individuals. Sequencing used immunoSEQ multiplex PCR; TCRdb keeps in-frame clones, though not all of them. There are roughly 2.5 million clones in the sample; approximately 90% occur only once, and roughly 0.14% lies in the top ten. The sequenced material came from naive CD4+ T cells sorted from blood. The subset is: CD45RA+ positively selected. These receptors were obtained from a man between 18 and 29 years old in good health.

Worth noting for this clone: Other DNA sequences in the sample encode the same CDR3. Written as DNA, the CDR3 is TGCGCCAGCAGCTTGCCCGGGGGCGCATACGAGCAGTACTTC. Encoded protein: CASSLPGGAYEQYF. The chain links TRBV5-1 to TRBJ2-7; perhaps D is TRBD1 or TRBD2 (6 bases each). There are 14 residues in the CDR3. Trimming removed 1 base from V and 4 bases from J, with 12 bases in between. Germline-derived CDR1 and CDR2 are SGHRS and YFSETQ.

The V and J genes are TRBV11-3 and TRBJ1-1; D not resolved. V lost 5 bases, J lost 1 base, and 11 bases lay in between. This CDR3 is built from 14 residues. The germline V gene has CDR1 SGHNT and CDR2 YENEEA. The CDR3 protein is CASSAGGKNTEAFF. DNA for the CDR3: TGTGCCAGCAGCGCCGGAGGTAAGAACACTGAAGCTTTCTTT.

The J gene is TRBJ2-1, the V gene TRBV5-6; no firm D call. CDR1 is SGHDT, CDR2 YYEEEE, per germline. This CDR3 comprises 13 residues. The V end lost 0 bases, the J end lost 12 bases, and 13 bases lay between the germline ends. The CDR3 protein is CASSLDPAEAQFF. CDR3 bases: TGTGCCAGCAGCTTGGACCCAGCCGAGGCGCAGTTCTTC.

The gene calls are TRBV2 and TRBJ1-5; 7 bases match TRBD1. The germline V gene encodes CDR1 SNHLY and CDR2 FYNNEI. This CDR3 is 15 amino acids long. V lost 5 bases, J lost 7 bases, and 11 bases stayed unmatched. The DNA of the CDR3 is TGTGCCAGCAGTTCACTCCAGGGGGGAGGCCAGCCCCAGCATTTT. Encoded protein: CASSSLQGGGQPQHF.

J is TRBJ1-1 and V is TRBV30; D call uncertain. Per the germline V gene, CDR1 is GTSNPN and CDR2 is SVGIG (reference sequence). The CDR3 extends over 13 amino acids. The ends were cut back, 2 bases at V and 5 bases at J, with 12 bases in the middle. The CDR3 DNA reads TGTGCCTGGAGTATAAACGTAGGAACTGAAGCTTTCTTT. Protein product: CAWSINVGTEAFF.

The chain is built from TRBV30 and TRBJ1-1, with 10 bases lining up with TRBD1. Trimming at V came to 5 bases and at J to 3 bases, leaving 9 bases not matched to a gene. The CDR3 sequence is 15 residues long. Germline CDR1 is GTSNPN and CDR2 is SVGIG (reference sequence). The CDR3 protein is CAWEAGTGVYTEAFF. In nucleotides, the CDR3 is TGTGCCTGGGAGGCCGGGACAGGGGTCTACACTGAAGCTTTCTTT.

The chain uses TRBV25-1 and TRBJ2-1, with D perhaps TRBD1 (6 bases). V gave up 6 bases and J gave up 4 bases, with 13 bases separating them. CDR1 and CDR2 (germline): MGHDK, SYGVNS. The CDR3 is 14 residues long. The CDR3 sequence is CASSSGHEYNEQFF. The CDR3 DNA is TGTGCCAGCAGCTCGGGACATGAATACAATGAGCAGTTCTTC.

This chain joins TRBV10-3 and TRBJ2-1; 11 bases are shared with TRBD2. The CDR3 is 14 residues long. With 7 bases clipped from V and 12 bases from J, the junction kept 11 bases outside the gene matches. Germline V gene sequence: CDR1 ENHRY, CDR2 SYGVKD. The CDR3 spells CAIKGTSGLQWQFF. The CDR3 bases are TGTGCCATCAAAGGGACTAGCGGACTTCAATGGCAGTTCTTC.

J is TRBJ1-1 and V is TRBV6-5; 8 nucleotides match TRBD1. The V gene end was trimmed by 4 bases and the J gene end by 0 bases; junction bases not matched to a gene: 7. From germline, CDR1 is MNHEY and CDR2 SVGAGI. This CDR3 is built from 16 residues. Here the CDR3 DNA reads TGTGCCAGCAGTTCCCCTGGGACAGGATTGAACACTGAAGCTTTCTTT. Residues: CASSSPGTGLNTEAFF.

The chain joins TRBV18 to TRBJ2-3; 8 bases are a match to TRBD1. This CDR3 has 14 residues. With V trimmed by 8 bases and J by 0 bases, 4 bases remained unmatched. Germline V gives CDR1 KGHSH, CDR2 LQKENI. CDR3 coding DNA: TGTGCCAGCCGACAGGGGCCTAGCACAGATACGCAGTATTTT. Protein sequence: CASRQGPSTDTQYF.